One T cell receptor (beta chain) is described in this entry. Its matching antigen is unknown. The sequencing of unsorted PBMC DNA took place on ten immunoSEQ deep assay plates. Data came from immunoSEQ multiplex PCR; TCRdb stores just in-frame clones and leaves some out. The repertoire consists of about 490,000 clones, with 65% to 85% occurring once and the leading ten covering approximately 11%. The data were obtained in a study of shared clonotypes between healthy human individuals. Study-level points and caveats: Exclusively blood specimens were collected; tissue repertoires likely differ.

The V end lost 6 bases, the J end lost 2 bases, and 10 bases lay between the germline ends. Per the germline V gene, CDR1 is SNHLY and CDR2 is FYNNEI. This CDR3 is built from 13 residues. V and J are TRBV2 and TRBJ1-2, with D maybe TRBD1 (5 bases). The sample comprised PBMCs. This receptor was identified in a middle-aged woman in good health. Some clones in this sample may be carry-over from other donors' samples. The CDR3 protein is CASSLTVNYGYTF. DNA for the CDR3: TGTGCCAGCAGCTTGACAGTAAACTATGGCTACACCTTC.